The 9 T cell receptor beta chains below all came from one sample that was sequenced in a study of vaccination effects on CD4 cells after COVID-19. Repertoires were generated with immunoSEQ multiplex PCR, while TCRdb's copy carries only in-frame clones and drops some. Of tens of thousands of clones in the sample, 75% to 85% were seen once. Sequencing was preceded by expansion of antigen-specific CD4+ T cells with viral peptide pools in the ViraFEST assay. CD4+ T cell isolation took place after approximately ten days of culture. Each person got two doses of an mRNA SARS-CoV-2 vaccine, BNT162b2 or mRNA-1273. These receptors' antigens are unknown. This specimen consisted of CD4+ T cells from PBMCs cultured with HCoV-229E spike peptides, obtained after COVID-19 vaccination. All receptors derive from a human donor who received a COVID-19 vaccine.

V usage is TRBV4-1 and J usage is TRBJ1-2, with 12 bases identical to TRBD1. The germline gives CDR1 MGHRA, CDR2 YSYEKL. This CDR3 contains 16 residues. J was trimmed by 5 bases and V by 1 base; bases with no gene match: 5. CDR3 in amino acids: CASSQAGTGGAYGYTF. CDR3 DNA: TGCGCCAGCAGCCAAGCCGGGACAGGGGGCGCTTATGGCTACACCTTC.

This clone was observed a few times. This chain connects TRBV5-4 to TRBJ1-6, with TRBD1 matching over 9 bases. The germline V gene has CDR1 SGHNT and CDR2 YYREEE (reference sequence). This CDR3 is 14 amino acids long. Trimming cost V 4 bases and J 10 bases; bases outside gene matches: 6. The CDR3 bases are TGTGCCAGCAGCGTCGGGGGACAGGGATCACCCCTCCACTTT. It specifies CASSVGGQGSPLHF.

The rearrangement joins TRBV14 to TRBJ2-5; weak D call: TRBD1 (11 bases). Deletions cut 2 bases from V and 4 bases from J, with 29 bases between. The length of the CDR3 is 20 residues. The germline CDR1 and CDR2 sequences are SGHDN and FVKESK. Here the CDR3 reads CASSQRTGGTSGDPRETQYF. The CDR3 DNA sequence: TGTGCCAGCAGCCAAAGGACAGGGGGCACTAGCGGGGACCCAAGAGAGACCCAGTACTTC.

This rearrangement joins TRBV5-1 to TRBJ2-1, with 9 bases aligning to TRBD1. The CDR3 is 15 amino acids. Germline V gene lookup returns CDR1 SGHRS and CDR2 YFSETQ. The V segment lost 2 bases and the J segment 7 bases; nucleotides outside the gene matches: 7. DNA of the CDR3: TGCGCCAGCAGCTTTTCGACAGGGGGGGGGAATGAGCAGTTCTTC. Amino acid sequence: CASSFSTGGGNEQFF.

This clone was recorded only once. The chain combines TRBV5-1 with TRBJ2-3, with D maybe TRBD2 (5 bases). The CDR3 has 12 residues. Trimming took off 5 bases at V and 6 bases at J, with 10 bases between the two ends. CDR1 SGHRS and CDR2 YFSETQ come from the germline V gene. The CDR3 reads CASSTSSDTQYF. CDR3 in DNA: TGCGCCAGCAGTACTAGTTCGGATACGCAGTATTTT.

The chain is built from TRBV6-6 and TRBJ2-3; 9 bases fit TRBD2. J gave up 2 bases and V 10 bases, and 7 bases lay outside the gene matches. Germline CDR1 reads MNHNY; CDR2 reads SVGAGI (reference sequence). CDR3 length: 14 amino acids. CDR3 region: CAKAGGPNTDTQYF. The DNA for the CDR3 is TGTGCCAAGGCGGGGGGGCCAAACACAGATACGCAGTATTTT.

This chain links TRBV6-5 with TRBJ1-3; no definite D call. CDR1 and CDR2 from the germline V gene are MNHEY and SVGAGI. The CDR3 sequence is 15 residues long. Trimming cost V 2 bases and J 0 bases, with 8 bases left between them. The CDR3 reads CASSYKGFSGNTIYF. The CDR3 DNA follows: TGTGCCAGCAGTTACAAGGGCTTCTCTGGAAACACCATATATTTT.

The J gene is TRBJ2-3, the V gene TRBV24-1, with D possibly matching TRBD1 (6 bases). CDR3 length: 12 amino acids. The germline gives CDR1 KGHDR, CDR2 SFDVKD. Trimming removed 3 bases at V and 11 bases at J, with 11 bases between. Here the CDR3 DNA reads TGTGCCACCAGTGATGGGGGACAATGGCAGTATTTT. It codes for CATSDGGQWQYF.

In its sample, this clone was seen a few times. The chain combines TRBV3-1 (or the pseudogene TRBV3-2) with TRBJ1-2; D is ambiguous. Looked up from germline, CDR1 is LGHDT and CDR2 is YNNKEL (reference sequence). V was clipped by 0 bases and J by 8 bases, with 13 bases between them. CDR3 length: 14 amino acids. The CDR3 loop is CASSQDRWEEGYTF. In DNA, the CDR3 is TGTGCCAGCAGCCAAGATAGGTGGGAAGAGGGCTACACCTTC.